The T cell receptor (beta chain) described here comes from a study of blood T cell repertoires in COVID-19. Study context: The United States, Italy and Spain supplied acute and convalescent COVID-19 samples. The cDNA or gDNA used as material had been derived from T cells, B-cell-depleted T cells, or PBMCs.

The CDR3 has 14 amino acids. The ends were cut back, 0 bases at V and 8 bases at J, with 13 bases in the middle. CDR1 is KGHSH, CDR2 LQKENI, per germline. The method was immunoSEQ multiplex PCR; TCRdb's version includes in-frame clones alone and lacks a portion of them. Counted here are about 320,000 clones, 85% to 95% occurring once; the ten biggest clones make up roughly 3.9%. Enrollees, about 18 to 95 years old, lived in approximately 25 US areas. Participants' own reports of clinical history determined their cohort assignment. The sequenced material came from PBMCs or T cells enriched from blood (not recorded which). This chain joins TRBV18 and TRBJ1-2; D ambiguous. The sequence was collected from a woman in her 30s who had been exposed to COVID-19. DNA for the CDR3: TGTGCCAGCTCACCACCATCGTTGTCGGGAGGCTACACCTTC. Translating it yields CASSPPSLSGGYTF.